This note documents a single T cell receptor (beta chain) sequence. Germline V lookup: CDR1 SGHRS, CDR2 YFSETQ. Trimming at V came to 4 bases and at J to 1 base, leaving 9 bases not matched to a gene. CDR3 size: 16 residues. These data originate in a study of technical replicates of blood from a few donors. Data came from immunoSEQ multiplex PCR; TCRdb stores just in-frame clones and leaves some out. In the table there are about 100,000 clones, 96% of which are singletons. The sequence was collected from a human donor in good health. V gene TRBV5-1 combines with J gene TRBJ2-3, with TRBD2 matching 7 bases. The material sequenced was T cells isolated from PBMCs. The CDR3 DNA follows: TGCGCCAGCAGCCCTTTTGGCGGGGGAGGCACAGATACGCAGTATTTT. It specifies CASSPFGGGGTDTQYF.